These 10 T cell receptor beta chains were sequenced from one sample in a study of shared clonotypes between healthy human individuals. Naive CD8 populations comprised CD45RO-negative cells positively selected for CCR7, excluding terminally differentiated effector memory CD45RA+ cells. Sequencing was performed with immunoSEQ multiplex PCR; in TCRdb, only in-frame clones are kept and a portion is missing. The sample records approximately 590,000 clones, around 95% being singletons. The source material was naive CD8+ T cells sorted from blood. These receptors were collected from a woman in her twenties or thirties in good health.

The V call is TRBV27, the J call TRBJ2-2; possibly TRBD1 or TRBD2 for D (5 bases each). V dropped 7 bases and J dropped 0 bases, with 12 bases sitting between them. Germline assignment: CDR1 MNHEY and CDR2 SMNVEV (reference sequence). The CDR3 runs 15 residues. CDR3 protein: CASTLTGPNTGELFF. As DNA, the CDR3 is TGTGCCAGCACCCTTACGGGACCGAACACCGGGGAGCTGTTTTTT.

This clone was detected only a few times. The chain recombines TRBV9 with TRBJ1-3; D gene uncertain. V shed 2 bases and J shed 2 bases, with 5 bases lying between them. From germline, CDR1 is SGDLS and CDR2 YYNGEE. The CDR3 runs to 13 residues. CDR3 nucleotides: TGTGCCAGCAGCGTCGTCACTGGAAACACCATATATTTT. Translation gives CASSVVTGNTIYF.

About this clone: This specimen includes other DNA sequences encoding the same CDR3. The rearrangement joins TRBV27 to TRBJ2-7, with TRBD2 as a possible D gene (6 bases). CDR3 length equals 11 residues. Germline V gene sequence: CDR1 MNHEY, CDR2 SMNVEV (reference sequence). Trimming took 6 bases from V and 4 from J, leaving 7 bases between them. The CDR3 DNA sequence: TGTGCCAGCAGCGGAGGGTACGAGCAGTACTTC. This sequence encodes CASSGGYEQYF.

This clone was observed once. V is TRBV5-6 and J is TRBJ1-6; D not resolved. Germline V lookup: CDR1 SGHDT, CDR2 YYEEEE. The CDR3 spans 14 residues. V was trimmed by 4 bases and J by 4 bases, leaving 9 bases between them. For the CDR3, the DNA is TGTGCCAGCAGCCCCACGACATATAATTCACCCCTCCACTTT. It codes for CASSPTTYNSPLHF.

This chain links TRBV27 with TRBJ2-7; D is ambiguous. This CDR3 is built from 16 residues. V was pared by 3 bases and J by 3 bases, with 18 bases between. The germline CDR1 and CDR2 sequences are MNHEY and SMNVEV (reference sequence). The CDR3 DNA reads TGTGCCAGCAGTTTTCTCTCAGGTCTACCGGTCTACGAGCAGTACTTC. It encodes CASSFLSGLPVYEQYF.

The chain couples TRBV19 to TRBJ2-7; a weak D match, TRBD2 (5 bases). There are 15 residues in the CDR3. Germline V gene sequence: CDR1 LNHDA, CDR2 SQIVND (reference sequence). The V end was cut by 5 bases, the J end by 0 bases, with 14 bases between. The chain's CDR3 is CASSFGNMNSYEQYF. DNA of the CDR3: TGTGCCAGTAGTTTCGGGAACATGAACTCCTACGAGCAGTACTTC.

This clone occurred once. CDR3 loop: CASSLDGQYEQYF. The CDR3 coding sequence is TGTGCCAGCAGCTTAGATGGACAATACGAGCAGTACTTC. The chain couples TRBV7-9 to TRBJ2-7; D perhaps matches TRBD1 (5 bases). The CDR3 has 13 amino acids. The ends were cut back, 1 base at V and 4 bases at J, with 8 bases in the middle. Germline V gene sequence: CDR1 SEHNR, CDR2 FQNEAQ (reference sequence).

V usage is TRBV6-6 and J usage is TRBJ2-3; unclear D gene. The CDR3 length is 14 residues. Germline CDR1 is MNHNY and CDR2 is SVGAGI (reference sequence). With 2 bases removed from V and 2 bases from J, the gap between germline ends came to 8 bases. The CDR3 DNA reads TGTGCCAGCAGTTACGCCTCTACCACAGATACGCAGTATTTT. Encoded protein: CASSYASTTDTQYF.

The chain has TRBV28 and TRBJ1-1; TRBD1 might be the D (5 bases). CDR3 length: 16 amino acids. V lost 5 bases, J lost 0 bases, and 16 bases lay in between. Germline V gives CDR1 MDHEN, CDR2 SYDVKM. The CDR3 DNA is TGTGCCAGCAGTCCCCCGGTGGGGGAGATGAACACTGAAGCTTTCTTT. It codes for CASSPPVGEMNTEAFF.

The chain couples TRBV9 to TRBJ2-7, with 7 bases that match TRBD1. The V gene end was trimmed by 3 bases and the J gene end by 2 bases; junction bases not matched to a gene: 11. CDR3 length: 16 residues. The germline V gene has CDR1 SGDLS and CDR2 YYNGEE. The CDR3 here is CASSATTGDVPYEQYF. For the CDR3, the DNA is TGTGCCAGCAGCGCCACCACAGGGGATGTCCCCTACGAGCAGTACTTC.